These T cell receptor beta chains were read from a single sample in a study of response to subunit inactivated influenza vaccine. TCRdb fed the RT-PCR reads into MiXCR, producing one record per CDR3 protein. Of a few hundred thousand distinct CDR3 sequences listed, 20% to 25% were seen once; the top ten hold roughly a tenth. This material consisted of PBMCs from blood, taken approximately 20 months after vaccination. The receptors originated from a man between 50 and 70 years old who received an inactivated influenza vaccine. Both conserved end residues are part of each CDR3. The D gene is left open where the match is weak. Clone sizes are given selectively: once, few, many, or a class where the clone is expanded.

CDR3aa: CASSRTRAQGGATNEKLFF
CDR3nt: TGTGCCAGCAGCCGAACCCGGGCTCAGGGGGGGGCAACTAATGAAAAACTGTTTTTT
v_gene: TRBV11-1
d_gene: TRBD1
j_gene: TRBJ1-4
abundance: NA

CDR3aa: CASSVSGRSGETQYF
CDR3nt: TGTGCCAGCAGCGTTAGCGGGAGATCGGGGGAGACCCAGTACTTC
v_gene: TRBV9
d_gene: TRBD2
j_gene: TRBJ2-5
abundance: NA

CDR3aa: CASSHGSTEAFF
CDR3nt: TGCGCCAGCAGTCACGGGAGCACTGAAGCTTTCTTT
v_gene: TRBV23-1
d_gene: NA
j_gene: TRBJ1-1
abundance: few

CDR3aa: CATSTGQGDEQYF
CDR3nt: TGTGCCACCAGCACCGGACAGGGGGACGAGCAGTACTTC
v_gene: TRBV15
d_gene: TRBD1
j_gene: TRBJ2-7
abundance: NA

CDR3aa: CSAGNAGGTDTQYF
CDR3nt: TGCAGTGCTGGGAACGCGGGGGGCACAGATACGCAGTATTTT
v_gene: TRBV20-1
d_gene: TRBD2
j_gene: TRBJ2-3
abundance: many

CDR3aa: CASSHLGNSGNTIYF
CDR3nt: TGCGCCAGCAGCCACCTAGGGAACTCTGGAAACACCATATATTTT
v_gene: TRBV4-1
d_gene: NA
j_gene: TRBJ1-3
abundance: NA

CDR3aa: CASSRYMNTEAFF
CDR3nt: TGTGCCAGCAGTAGGTACATGAACACTGAAGCTTTCTTT
v_gene: TRBV12-3/TRBV12-4
d_gene: NA
j_gene: TRBJ1-1
abundance: NA

CDR3aa: CASSDSGSLKGQPQHF
CDR3nt: TGTGCCAGCAGCGATTCCGGGTCTCTAAAAGGTCAGCCCCAGCATTTT
v_gene: TRBV6-2/TRBV6-3
d_gene: NA
j_gene: TRBJ1-5
abundance: once

CDR3aa: CASSLEASGRAYEQYF
CDR3nt: TGCGCCAGCAGCTTGGAAGCTAGCGGCAGGGCGTACGAGCAGTACTTC
v_gene: TRBV5-1
d_gene: TRBD2
j_gene: TRBJ2-7
abundance: few

CDR3aa: CASRTGTGFSNSPLHF
CDR3nt: TGCGCCAGCAGGACCGGGACAGGGTTCTCTAATTCACCCCTCCACTTT
v_gene: TRBV4-1
d_gene: TRBD1
j_gene: TRBJ1-6
abundance: few

CDR3aa: CSVGLAGVSYEQYF
CDR3nt: TGCAGCGTAGGACTAGCGGGGGTCTCCTACGAGCAGTACTTC
v_gene: TRBV29-1
d_gene: TRBD2
j_gene: TRBJ2-7
abundance: NA

CDR3aa: CSVASGRASGYTF
CDR3nt: TGCAGCGTGGCGTCCGGGCGAGCAAGTGGCTACACCTTC
v_gene: TRBV29-1
d_gene: NA
j_gene: TRBJ1-2
abundance: many

CDR3aa: CSATSLYRGTEAFF
CDR3nt: TGCAGTGCTACTTCGCTCTATCGTGGGACTGAAGCTTTCTTT
v_gene: TRBV20-1
d_gene: NA
j_gene: TRBJ1-1
abundance: few

CDR3aa: CASSAPGDRGGYTF
CDR3nt: TGTGCCAGCAGCGCCCCCGGGGATCGCGGGGGCTACACCTTC
v_gene: TRBV9
d_gene: NA
j_gene: TRBJ1-2
abundance: NA

CDR3aa: CSARLGDSPLHF
CDR3nt: TGCAGTGCTAGATTAGGGGATTCACCCCTCCACTTT
v_gene: TRBV20-1
d_gene: NA
j_gene: TRBJ1-6
abundance: NA

CDR3aa: CASSFMADNSPLHF
CDR3nt: TGTGCCAGCAGTTTTATGGCAGATAATTCACCCCTCCACTTT
v_gene: TRBV12-3/TRBV12-4
d_gene: NA
j_gene: TRBJ1-6
abundance: few

CDR3aa: CASSADPFNYGYTF
CDR3nt: TGTGCCAGCAGTGCGGACCCTTTTAACTATGGCTACACCTTC
v_gene: TRBV6-1
d_gene: NA
j_gene: TRBJ1-2
abundance: NA

CDR3aa: CASRPTGFNQPQHF
CDR3nt: TGTGCCAGCAGGCCGACAGGGTTCAATCAGCCCCAGCATTTT
v_gene: TRBV12-3/TRBV12-4
d_gene: TRBD1
j_gene: TRBJ1-5
abundance: NA

CDR3aa: CATSDLREGNTIYF
CDR3nt: TGTGCCACCAGTGATTTGCGGGAAGGAAACACCATATATTTT
v_gene: TRBV24-1
d_gene: NA
j_gene: TRBJ1-3
abundance: NA

CDR3aa: CASSLGGVLKTFF
CDR3nt: TGTGCCAGCAGCTTAGGAGGCGTCCTAAAAACTTTCTTT
v_gene: TRBV7-2
d_gene: NA
j_gene: TRBJ1-1
abundance: NA

CDR3aa: CASSYPGTSGWYNEQFF
CDR3nt: TGTGCCAGCAGTTACCCCGGGACTAGCGGGTGGTACAATGAGCAGTTCTTC
v_gene: TRBV6-2/TRBV6-3
d_gene: TRBD2
j_gene: TRBJ2-1
abundance: NA

CDR3aa: CASSQGPDSGQETQYF
CDR3nt: TGTGCCAGCAGCCAAGGTCCTGATAGCGGTCAAGAGACCCAGTACTTC
v_gene: TRBV4-2
d_gene: NA
j_gene: TRBJ2-5
abundance: NA

CDR3aa: CSASPSWTQYF
CDR3nt: TGCAGTGCTAGCCCCAGTTGGACCCAGTACTTC
v_gene: TRBV20-1
d_gene: NA
j_gene: TRBJ2-5
abundance: NA

CDR3aa: CASSSGGTGTEAFF
CDR3nt: TGTGCCAGCAGTTCGGGGGGGACAGGGACTGAAGCTTTCTTT
v_gene: TRBV28
d_gene: TRBD1
j_gene: TRBJ1-1
abundance: NA

CDR3aa: CASSEIRRTEAFF
CDR3nt: TGTGCCAGCAGTGAAATTCGGAGAACTGAAGCTTTCTTT
v_gene: TRBV6-1
d_gene: NA
j_gene: TRBJ1-1
abundance: few

CDR3aa: CASSYGRGDEQFF
CDR3nt: TGTGCCAGCAGTTACGGGCGGGGGGATGAGCAGTTCTTC
v_gene: TRBV6-2/TRBV6-3
d_gene: TRBD2
j_gene: TRBJ2-1
abundance: few

CDR3aa: CASSRQGPQHF
CDR3nt: TGTGCCAGCAGTAGACAGGGGCCCCAGCATTTT
v_gene: TRBV28
d_gene: TRBD1
j_gene: TRBJ1-5
abundance: few

CDR3aa: CASSLYLAGGSKDTQYF
CDR3nt: TGTGCCAGCAGCTTATACTTGGCGGGGGGGTCGAAAGATACGCAGTATTTT
v_gene: TRBV7-9
d_gene: TRBD2
j_gene: TRBJ2-3
abundance: NA

CDR3aa: CASRLGRLRIGTDTQYF
CDR3nt: TGTGCCAGCAGATTGGGGCGACTACGGATCGGGACAGATACGCAGTATTTT
v_gene: TRBV28
d_gene: NA
j_gene: TRBJ2-3
abundance: NA

CDR3aa: CSVEDQREDLYNEQFF
CDR3nt: TGCAGCGTTGAAGATCAACGGGAGGACCTCTACAATGAGCAGTTCTTC
v_gene: TRBV29-1
d_gene: TRBD2
j_gene: TRBJ2-1
abundance: many

CDR3aa: CASSFGQVNTGELFF
CDR3nt: TGTGCCAGCAGCTTTGGACAGGTGAACACCGGGGAGCTGTTTTTT
v_gene: TRBV4-2
d_gene: TRBD1
j_gene: TRBJ2-2
abundance: NA

CDR3aa: CASSDTSDTDTQSF
CDR3nt: TGTGCCAGCAGCGATACTAGCGACACAGATACGCAGTCTTTT
v_gene: TRBV14
d_gene: TRBD2
j_gene: TRBJ2-3
abundance: NA

CDR3aa: CASAFGTGDGYTF
CDR3nt: TGTGCCAGCGCCTTCGGGACAGGGGATGGCTACACCTTC
v_gene: TRBV12-3/TRBV12-4
d_gene: TRBD1
j_gene: TRBJ1-2
abundance: many

CDR3aa: CASRPGTGVLFEKLFF
CDR3nt: TGCGCCAGCAGGCCCGGGACAGGAGTCCTTTTCGAAAAACTGTTTTTT
v_gene: TRBV5-1
d_gene: TRBD1
j_gene: TRBJ1-4
abundance: NA

CDR3aa: CASSLDGLAGTYNEQFF
CDR3nt: TGTGCCAGCAGTTTGGACGGACTAGCGGGGACCTACAATGAGCAGTTCTTC
v_gene: TRBV12-3/TRBV12-4
d_gene: TRBD2
j_gene: TRBJ2-1
abundance: NA

CDR3aa: CATSRKGQDMSGELFF
CDR3nt: TGTGCCACCAGCCGCAAGGGACAAGATATGTCCGGGGAGCTGTTTTTT
v_gene: TRBV15
d_gene: NA
j_gene: TRBJ2-2
abundance: few

CDR3aa: CSARAGEGGIVADTQYF
CDR3nt: TGCAGTGCTAGAGCCGGGGAGGGTGGGATAGTCGCAGATACGCAGTATTTT
v_gene: TRBV20-1
d_gene: TRBD2
j_gene: TRBJ2-3
abundance: few

CDR3aa: CASSYHREDGYTF
CDR3nt: TGCGCCAGCAGCTACCACAGGGAAGATGGCTACACCTTC
v_gene: TRBV5-1
d_gene: NA
j_gene: TRBJ1-2
abundance: many

CDR3aa: CSATGQGERDTQYF
CDR3nt: TGCAGTGCTACCGGACAGGGCGAGAGGGATACGCAGTATTTT
v_gene: TRBV20-1
d_gene: TRBD1
j_gene: TRBJ2-3
abundance: few

CDR3aa: CATNTGTAYGYTF
CDR3nt: TGTGCCACCAACACCGGGACGGCTTATGGCTACACCTTC
v_gene: TRBV6-2/TRBV6-3
d_gene: NA
j_gene: TRBJ1-2
abundance: NA

CDR3aa: CASSPDRRFSNQPQHF
CDR3nt: TGTGCCAGTAGTCCCGACAGAAGATTTAGCAATCAGCCCCAGCATTTT
v_gene: TRBV19
d_gene: NA
j_gene: TRBJ1-5
abundance: few

CDR3aa: CSATGATSGSSDTQYF
CDR3nt: TGCAGTGCAACGGGGGCGACTAGCGGGAGTTCAGATACGCAGTATTTT
v_gene: TRBV20-1
d_gene: TRBD2
j_gene: TRBJ2-3
abundance: few

CDR3aa: CASSSPGEYTEAFF
CDR3nt: TGTGCCAGCAGTTCTCCGGGGGAATACACTGAAGCTTTCTTT
v_gene: TRBV6-5
d_gene: NA
j_gene: TRBJ1-1
abundance: NA

CDR3aa: CSVRQGSSETQYF
CDR3nt: TGCAGCGTCCGACAGGGAAGCTCAGAGACCCAGTACTTC
v_gene: TRBV29-1
d_gene: TRBD1
j_gene: TRBJ2-5
abundance: once

CDR3aa: CASSRSGAYSYNEQFF
CDR3nt: TGTGCCAGCAGTCGTAGCGGGGCCTACTCCTACAATGAGCAGTTCTTC
v_gene: TRBV5-4
d_gene: TRBD2
j_gene: TRBJ2-1
abundance: once

CDR3aa: CASSLAGTGSYEQYF
CDR3nt: TGTGCCAGCAGCTTGGCCGGGACAGGGAGCTACGAGCAGTACTTC
v_gene: TRBV7-2
d_gene: TRBD1
j_gene: TRBJ2-7
abundance: few

CDR3aa: CASSGYRGINQTQHF
CDR3nt: TGTGCCAGCAGCGGTTACAGGGGGATCAATCAGACCCAGCATTTT
v_gene: TRBV5-6
d_gene: TRBD1
j_gene: TRBJ1-5
abundance: NA

CDR3aa: CASSWRQGNIQYF
CDR3nt: TGTGCCAGCAGTTGGCGACAGGGCAACATTCAGTACTTC
v_gene: TRBV12-3/TRBV12-4
d_gene: TRBD1
j_gene: TRBJ2-4
abundance: NA